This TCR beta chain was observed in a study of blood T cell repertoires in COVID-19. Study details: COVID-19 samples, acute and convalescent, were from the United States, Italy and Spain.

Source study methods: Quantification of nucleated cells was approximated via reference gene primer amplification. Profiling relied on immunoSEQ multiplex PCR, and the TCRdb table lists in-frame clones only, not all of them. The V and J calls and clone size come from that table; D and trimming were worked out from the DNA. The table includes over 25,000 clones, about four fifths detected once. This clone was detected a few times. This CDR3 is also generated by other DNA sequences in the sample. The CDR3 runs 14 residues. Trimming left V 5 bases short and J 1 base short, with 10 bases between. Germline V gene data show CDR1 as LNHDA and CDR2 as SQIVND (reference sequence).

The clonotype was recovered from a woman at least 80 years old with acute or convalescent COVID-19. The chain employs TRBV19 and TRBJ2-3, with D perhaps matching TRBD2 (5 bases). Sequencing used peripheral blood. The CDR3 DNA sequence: TGTGCCAGTAGTTTCCGGACTGGCACAGATACGCAGTATTTT. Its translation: CASSFRTGTDTQYF.